These 21 T cell receptor beta chains were all obtained from the same sample, sequenced in a study of glioma-infiltrating T cells. The iRepertoire nested amplicon-rescue multiplex PCR amplified TCR alpha and beta CDR3s from RNA. TCRdb re-called the multiplex PCR reads through MiXCR, storing one row per CDR3 protein. The repertoire holds roughly 100,000 distinct CDR3 sequences, with under 30% as singletons. Source material: glioma tissue, nonneoplastic brain tissue, or PBMCs (not recorded which). Receptors were obtained from a human donor with low-grade glioma or glioblastoma, undergoing nonglioma brain surgery, or in good health (not recorded which).

In regard to this clonotype: Since a much larger clone is just one base distant, this may be a read error. The chain is built from TRBV6-2 or TRBV6-3 and TRBJ1-2; D unclear. V lost 8 bases to trimming and J lost 7 bases, with 20 bases between them. The CDR3 has 14 residues. The germline gives CDR1 MNHEY, CDR2 SVGEGT. CDR3 nucleotide sequence: TGTGCCAGCGCCCCGACGGGCGGACGGACTGGCTACACCTTC. This gives the protein CASAPTGGRTGYTF.

Turning to this clonotype: A much larger clone differs by one base, so this may be a read error. This chain connects TRBV2 to TRBJ2-7; no definite D call. The CDR3 runs to 13 residues. Germline CDR1 SNHLY, CDR2 FYNNEI. This CDR3 is CASSLPPTYERYF. In DNA, the CDR3 is TGTGCCAGCAGTTTGCCTCCAACCTACGAGCGGTACTTC.

This clonotype was detected only a few times. The junction shows a germline mismatch at one end, possibly a read error. The rearrangement links TRBV7-9 to TRBJ1-3, with D possibly being TRBD1 (5 bases). Germline V gene lookup returns CDR1 SEHNR and CDR2 FQNEAQ (reference sequence). This CDR3 has 12 residues. Written as DNA, the CDR3 is TGTGCCAGCAGCCCCACAGGAAACACCATACATTTT. Amino acid sequence: CASSPTGNTIHF.

The table lists this clonotype with many counts. V usage is TRBV10-3 and J usage is TRBJ1-1, with D unclear. CDR1 is ENHRY, CDR2 SYGVKD, per germline. The CDR3 is 12 amino acids. Deletions cut 10 bases from V and 1 base from J, with 10 bases between. The CDR3 loop is CATAQENTEAFF. The CDR3 DNA reads as TGTGCCACCGCTCAGGAGAACACTGAAGCTTTCTTT.

This clonotype was counted only a few times. The chain is built from TRBV7-2 and TRBJ1-2; 10 bases match TRBD1. V shed 2 bases and J 4 bases; nucleotides not matched to a gene: 10. The CDR3 has 17 amino acids. Looked up from germline, CDR1 is SGHTA and CDR2 is FQGNSA. The DNA for the CDR3 is TGTGCCAGCAGCTTAATGGCATTTAGGACAGGGGGCTATGGCTACACCTTC. Translated, it gives CASSLMAFRTGGYGYTF.

This clonotype was seen at least ten times. V is TRBV6-6 and J is TRBJ2-3; 7 nucleotides agree with TRBD2. The CDR3 covers 15 residues. J was trimmed by 6 bases and V by 2 bases; bases with no gene match: 8. Germline V gene sequence: CDR1 MNHNY, CDR2 SVGAGI (reference sequence). In nucleotides, the CDR3 is TGTGCCAGCAGTTACGCCGGCCGAGCGGGGGATACGCAGTATTTT. Amino acids: CASSYAGRAGDTQYF.

Many counts were recorded for this clonotype. V usage is TRBV6-1 and J usage is TRBJ2-3; 8 bases are a match to TRBD1. The CDR3 runs to 15 residues. Germline assignment: CDR1 MNHNS and CDR2 SASEGT. V was pared by 5 bases and J by 4 bases, with 8 bases of the junction left unmatched. CDR3 residues: CASSNRQGSADTQYF. In DNA form, the CDR3 reads TGTGCCAGCAGTAACCGACAGGGGAGCGCAGATACGCAGTATTTT.

The chain links TRBV7-3 to TRBJ1-1; tentative D call: TRBD1 (6 bases). The CDR3 is 14 amino acids. The V end was cut by 5 bases, the J end by 4 bases, with 14 bases between. Germline loops: CDR1 SGHTA, CDR2 FQGTGA. The CDR3 sequence: CASSPQGRGTEAFF. The CDR3 nucleotides read TGTGCCAGCAGCCCGCAGGGCAGGGGCACTGAAGCTTTCTTT.

This clonotype showed up many times. The chain employs TRBV6-1 and TRBJ2-6; no definite D call. The CDR3 contains 15 residues. Germline V CDR1 and CDR2: MNHNS, SASEGT. V was clipped by 6 bases and J by 1 base, with 10 bases between them. The CDR3 reads CASSHHSSGANVLTF. The CDR3 nucleotides are TGTGCCAGCAGCCACCACAGTTCTGGGGCCAACGTCCTGACTTTC.

A word on this clonotype: This sequence may be a read error, since a much larger clone differs from it by one base. The genes are TRBV4-1 and TRBJ2-1; D is perhaps TRBD1 or TRBD2 (5 bases each). This CDR3 has 15 residues. V was shortened by 3 bases and J by 4 bases, with 13 bases between the two germline ends. Germline V gene sequence: CDR1 MGHRA, CDR2 YSYEKL. CDR3 residues: CASSQLRGQYNEQFF. CDR3 bases: TGCGCCAGCAGCCAGCTTCGGGGCCAATACAATGAGCAGTTCTTC.

Regarding this clonotype: This clone may be a read error of a much larger clone one base away. V and J are TRBV14 and TRBJ2-4; D is undetermined. This CDR3 has 15 residues. Looked up from germline, CDR1 is SGHDN and CDR2 is FVKESK. CDR3 loop: CASSQLDEYQNIQNF. Written as DNA, the CDR3 is TGTGCCAGCAGCCAATTGGACGAATACCAAAACATTCAGAACTTC.

The chain carries TRBV5-1 and TRBJ2-5, with TRBD1 matching over 7 bases. Unmatched junction bases numbered 9, after V lost 2 bases and J lost 5 bases. The CDR3 extends over 15 amino acids. Germline-derived CDR1 and CDR2 are SGHRS and YFSETQ. The CDR3 spells CASSFSPGGVETQYF. DNA for the CDR3: TGCGCCAGCAGCTTTTCTCCAGGGGGTGTGGAGACCCAGTACTTC.

To note about this clonotype: A much larger clone is a single base away; this may be a read error. The V and J genes are TRBV28 and TRBJ2-3; a possible D gene is TRBD2 (5 bases). V dropped 5 bases and J dropped 4 bases, with 22 bases sitting between them. CDR3 length: 17 amino acids. Germline values: CDR1 MDHEN, CDR2 SYDVKM. The CDR3 reads CASSTTVAGDRADTQYF. The CDR3 DNA is TGTGCCAGCAGTACGACCGTGGCCGGGGATAGGGCAGATACGCAGTATTTT.

This clonotype came up many times. The gene calls are TRBV20-1 and TRBJ2-3; a weak D match, TRBD1 (5 bases). V gave up 0 bases and J gave up 4 bases, with 11 bases separating them. This CDR3 comprises 14 residues. The V gene's germline CDR1 is DFQATT and CDR2 SNEGSKA (reference sequence). CDR3 sequence reads: CSARDEARADTQYF. CDR3 nucleotide sequence: TGCAGTGCTAGAGATGAGGCCAGGGCAGATACGCAGTATTTT.

The chain links TRBV10-3 to TRBJ2-5; D possibly corresponds to TRBD1 (5 bases). CDR3 length: 13 amino acids. Germline V gives CDR1 ENHRY, CDR2 SYGVKD. The V end lost 6 bases, the J end lost 5 bases, and 13 bases lay between the germline ends. The DNA of the CDR3 is TGTGCCATCAGCCCAGGTCCAGGGGAGACCCAGTACTTC. Translating it yields CAISPGPGETQYF.

The chain joins TRBV18 to TRBJ2-1, with a possible D match to TRBD1 (6 bases). The germline V and J ends were trimmed by 3 bases and 0 bases, with 12 bases remaining between them. Germline assignment: CDR1 KGHSH and CDR2 LQKENI. CDR3 length equals 16 residues. The CDR3 bases are TGTGCCAGCTCACCGGGGACGGACAGCTCCTACAATGAGCAGTTCTTC. Residues: CASSPGTDSSYNEQFF.

This clonotype was detected once. The V and J genes are TRBV7-2 and TRBJ2-3; 12 nucleotides align to TRBD2. J lost 3 bases, V lost 4 bases, and 8 bases had no gene match. Germline V gives CDR1 SGHTA, CDR2 FQGNSA. The CDR3 is made up of 17 amino acids. The DNA of the CDR3 is TGTGCCAGCAGCTCGCGACTAGCGGGGGATTCGACAGATACGCAGTATTTT. Protein sequence: CASSSRLAGDSTDTQYF.

This rearrangement joins TRBV12-3 or TRBV12-4 to TRBJ2-3, with D perhaps being TRBD1 or TRBD2 (5 bases each). This CDR3 is 15 amino acids long. The V end lost 2 bases, the J end lost 3 bases, and 12 bases lay between the germline ends. The CDR3 loop reads CASSLMGEITDTQYF. As DNA, the CDR3 is TGTGCCAGCAGTTTAATGGGGGAGATAACAGATACGCAGTATTTT.

Concerning this clonotype itself: Lacking the conserved final phenylalanine or tryptophan, this CDR3 likely reflects a read error. The chain carries TRBV19 and TRBJ1-2; D may be TRBD1 (5 bases). CDR1 and CDR2 from the germline V gene are LNHDA and SQIVND (reference sequence). Trimming stripped 0 bases from V and 4 bases from J, with 9 bases between. The CDR3 totals 14 residues. The CDR3 DNA reads as TGTGCCAGTAGTATAGATGGCCAGGGCTATGGCTACACCTCC. It is translated as CASSIDGQGYGYTS.

On this clonotype itself: This sequence may be a read error, since a much larger clone differs from it by one base. CDR3 nucleotides: TGCAGTGCTAGTTCGACAGGGCCCCATGAGCCCCAGCATTTT. Translating gives CSASSTGPHEPQHF. The gene calls are TRBV20-1 and TRBJ1-5, with 7 bases lining up with TRBD1. The germline gives CDR1 DFQATT, CDR2 SNEGSKA (reference sequence). The ends lost 3 bases at V and 8 bases at J; junction bases unmatched: 10. This CDR3 has 14 residues.

Points on this clonotype: It may be a read error: a sequence one base away is much more abundant. J is TRBJ2-5 and V is TRBV11-2; the D is unclear. The CDR3 covers 19 residues. V was trimmed by 2 bases and J by 2 bases, leaving 24 bases between them. Germline V gene lookup returns CDR1 SGHAT and CDR2 FQNNGV. The chain's CDR3 is CASSLSRAFEFRPQETQYF. The CDR3 nucleotides are TGTGCCAGCAGCTTAAGCCGAGCCTTTGAATTTAGGCCACAAGAGACCCAGTACTTC.